The 29 T cell receptor beta chains reported below all come from one sample, sequenced in a study of cytomegalovirus exposure and HLA in healthy donors. Primers for the PCR totalled 60 Vbeta and 13 Jbeta. Data came from immunoSEQ multiplex PCR; TCRdb stores just in-frame clones and leaves some out. The data contain about 170,000 clones, 82% of them seen just once; the ten biggest clones take up roughly 1.5%. Sequencing used PBMCs. The receptors originated from a male donor in good health and CMV-seronegative.

The chain employs TRBV11-2 and TRBJ2-7; 7 bases line up with TRBD1. The J segment lost 6 bases and the V segment lost 4 bases, leaving 24 bases of the junction unmatched. The CDR3 contains 19 residues. The V gene's germline CDR1 is SGHAT and CDR2 FQNNGV. The CDR3, as DNA: TGTGCCAGCAGCTCATTAGGGGGCTCGAGAGTTAACCGCATCGGCGAGCAGTACTTC. Translation: CASSSLGGSRVNRIGEQYF.

This clone was seen a single time. The V and J genes are TRBV9 and TRBJ2-2; no clear D gene. With 0 bases removed from V and 7 bases from J, the gap between germline ends came to 16 bases. The CDR3 has 16 amino acids. The germline V gene encodes CDR1 SGDLS and CDR2 YYNGEE. CDR3 bases: TGTGCCAGCAGCGTAGGGGCCAGCCTTCAGGTCGGGGAGCTGTTTTTT. This translates into CASSVGASLQVGELFF.

The V call is TRBV4-1, the J call TRBJ2-1; D gene ambiguous. The CDR3 consists of 17 residues. Germline CDR1 is MGHRA and CDR2 is YSYEKL. V was pared by 7 bases and J by 6 bases, with 25 bases between. The CDR3, as DNA: TGCGCCAGCAATCTAAACCTCAACGAAAGACTGCGCAATGAGCAGTTCTTC. This translates into CASNLNLNERLRNEQFF.

This rearrangement joins TRBV7-6 to TRBJ2-7, with no clear D. The CDR3 spans 12 residues. From germline, CDR1 is SGHVS and CDR2 FNYEAQ. Trimming left V 2 bases short and J 7 bases short, with 9 bases between. In nucleotides, the CDR3 is TGTGCCAGCAGCTTACTTTCGGGTGAGCAGTACTTC. This sequence encodes CASSLLSGEQYF.

V gene TRBV18 combines with J gene TRBJ1-1; tentatively, D is TRBD1 (5 bases). Trimming removed 6 bases at V and 1 base at J, with 9 bases between. CDR3 length: 13 residues. CDR1 and CDR2 (germline): KGHSH, LQKENI. CDR3 sequence reads: CASSGGPNTEAFF. DNA for the CDR3: TGTGCCAGCTCGGGGGGACCGAACACTGAAGCTTTCTTT. The full variable domain, its missing parts supplied by reference TRBV18 and TRBJ1-1, is NAGVMQNPRHLVRRRGQEARLRCSPMKGHSHVYWYRQLPEEGLKFMVYLQKENIIDESGMPKERFSAEFPKEGPSILRIQQVVRGDSAAYFCASSGGPNTEAFFGQGTRLTVV.

The rearrangement links TRBV5-4 to TRBJ2-1; 12 nucleotides match TRBD2. Germline CDR1 and CDR2: SGHNT and YYREEE (reference sequence). Trimming cost V 4 bases and J 9 bases; bases outside gene matches: 2. This CDR3 has 13 amino acids. CDR3 nucleotides: TGTGCCAGCAGCCTAGCGGGGGGGCTTGAGCAGTTCTTC. It encodes CASSLAGGLEQFF.

This sequence joins TRBV19 and TRBJ1-1; D ambiguous. The CDR3 is made up of 12 amino acids. Germline V CDR1 and CDR2: LNHDA, SQIVND (reference sequence). Deletions cut 5 bases from V and 10 bases from J, with 14 bases between. In DNA, the CDR3 is TGTGCCAGTAGTTCCCCTGAATGGCTAGCTTTCTTT. This codes for CASSSPEWLAFF.

This clone appeared once. The chain has TRBV19 and TRBJ2-3, with TRBD2 identical over 7 bases. CDR3 size: 13 residues. J was trimmed by 7 bases and V by 9 bases; bases with no gene match: 10. Germline values: CDR1 LNHDA, CDR2 SQIVND (reference sequence). The CDR3: CASGAGPDNTQYF. The CDR3 nucleotides are TGTGCCAGCGGAGCGGGGCCCGACAATACGCAGTATTTT.

The V gene is TRBV27, the J gene TRBJ1-2, with 7 positions matching TRBD1. CDR1 is MNHEY, CDR2 SMNVEV, per germline (reference sequence). The CDR3 consists of 14 residues. The J segment lost 7 bases and the V segment lost 4 bases, leaving 9 bases of the junction unmatched. CDR3 DNA: TGTGCCAGCAGTTCACAGACAGGGCGCCGTGGCTACACCTTC. Protein sequence: CASSSQTGRRGYTF.

The J gene is TRBJ2-4, the V gene TRBV7-9, with 9 positions matching TRBD1. The CDR3 spans 15 residues. V dropped 1 base and J dropped 5; count of bases not matched to a gene: 3. Germline-derived CDR1 and CDR2 are SEHNR and FQNEAQ (reference sequence). CDR3 protein: CASSLGTGAENIQYF. Here the CDR3 DNA reads TGTGCCAGCAGCTTAGGGACAGGGGCGGAAAACATTCAGTACTTC.

The chain joins TRBV7-8 to TRBJ2-3; 9 nucleotides align to TRBD2. The CDR3 runs 14 residues. CDR1 and CDR2 from the germline V gene are SGHVS and FQNEAQ. The V gene end was trimmed by 5 bases and the J gene end by 1 base; junction bases not matched to a gene: 1. The CDR3 DNA sequence: TGTGCCAGCAGCAGGACTAGCGGCACAGATACGCAGTATTTT. This encodes CASSRTSGTDTQYF.

This clone showed up just a few times. J is TRBJ1-1 and V is TRBV5-4, with TRBD1 as a possible D gene (6 bases). Trimming left V 0 bases short and J 4 bases short, with 10 bases between. The length of the CDR3 is 14 residues. Germline assignment: CDR1 SGHNT and CDR2 YYREEE (reference sequence). CDR3 protein: CASSLARGGTEAFF. The CDR3 DNA reads TGTGCCAGCAGCTTGGCGAGGGGGGGCACTGAAGCTTTCTTT.

Notes on this clone: Relative to the germline gene, one junction end is altered; a read error may explain this. This chain links TRBV7-9 with TRBJ1-2; D gene uncertain. The germline CDR1 and CDR2 sequences are SEHNR and FQNEAQ (reference sequence). This CDR3 has 15 residues. The CDR3 loop is CSSSPSGRGNYGYTF. CDR3 in DNA: TGTTCCAGCAGCCCATCAGGACGGGGAAACTATGGCTACACCTTC.

CDR3 protein: CASSQGVDEKLFF. The CDR3 nucleotides are TGTGCCAGCTCACAGGGGGTGGATGAAAAACTGTTTTTT. The rearrangement joins TRBV18 to TRBJ1-4; D may be TRBD1 (6 bases). Looked up from germline, CDR1 is KGHSH and CDR2 is LQKENI. The V gene lost 4 bases and the J gene lost 6 bases, with 9 bases spanning the gap. The CDR3 contains 13 residues.

The rearrangement uses TRBV7-9 and TRBJ2-1; D not resolved. CDR1 SEHNR and CDR2 FQNEAQ come from the germline V gene (reference sequence). The CDR3 has 16 amino acids. The ends were cut back, 5 bases at V and 5 bases at J, with 19 bases in the middle. CDR3 coding DNA: TGTGCCAGCAGCCTGCTGCGCGGTCAAGGTCACAATGAGCAGTTCTTC. Protein product: CASSLLRGQGHNEQFF. Looking up the rest from reference TRBV7-9 and TRBJ2-1 gives the full variable domain: DTGVSQNPRHKITKRGQNVTFRCDPISEHNRLYWYRQTLGQGPEFLTYFQNEAQLEKSRLLSDRFSAERPKGSFSTLEIQRTEQGDSAMYLCASSLLRGQGHNEQFFGPGTRLTVL.

The CDR3 protein is CASSAPRSGRAFNEQFF. In nucleotides, the CDR3 is TGTGCCAGCAGCGCACCTCGTAGCGGGAGGGCTTTCAATGAGCAGTTCTTC. This rearrangement joins TRBV9 to TRBJ2-1; 11 nucleotides align to TRBD2. The V gene end was trimmed by 3 bases and the J gene end by 6 bases; junction bases not matched to a gene: 11. Germline lookup yields CDR1 SGDLS and CDR2 YYNGEE. CDR3 size: 17 residues.

This chain links TRBV5-1 with TRBJ2-3, with 9 bases matching TRBD1. The CDR3 has 14 amino acids. The V gene end was trimmed by 4 bases and the J gene end by 3 bases; junction bases not matched to a gene: 3. Germline V gene sequence: CDR1 SGHRS, CDR2 YFSETQ. The CDR3 reads CASSPQGATDTQYF. The CDR3 coding sequence is TGCGCCAGCAGCCCACAGGGGGCTACAGATACGCAGTATTTT. Filled out from reference TRBV5-1 and TRBJ2-3, the complete variable domain reads KAGVTQTPRYLIKTRGQQVTLSCSPISGHRSVSWYQQTPGQGLQFLFEYFSETQRNKGNFPGRFSGRQFSNSRSEMNVSTLELGDSALYLCASSPQGATDTQYFGPGTRLTVL.

The chain joins TRBV18 to TRBJ2-7; 10 bases align to TRBD2. The junction had 2 bases not matched to a gene; V was cut back by 1 base and J by 5 bases. CDR3 length: 14 residues. CDR1 and CDR2 (germline): KGHSH, LQKENI. Written as DNA, the CDR3 is TGTGCCAGCTCACCACTCGGGACTAGCGACGAGCAGTACTTC. Protein sequence: CASSPLGTSDEQYF.

V usage is TRBV7-3 and J usage is TRBJ2-1, with TRBD2 identical over 12 bases. The CDR3 extends over 15 amino acids. Losses at the gene ends were 5 bases for V and 5 bases for J; bases not matched to a gene: 4. Germline-derived CDR1 and CDR2 are SGHTA and FQGTGA. In nucleotides, the CDR3 is TGTGCCAGCAGCCCTAGCGGGGGGGCTCACAATGAGCAGTTCTTC. Translating it yields CASSPSGGAHNEQFF.

With respect to this clone: The junction does not match germline at one end; this may be a read error. V usage is TRBV15 and J usage is TRBJ1-2; no reliable D call. The CDR3 contains 14 residues. Germline-derived CDR1 and CDR2 are LNHNV and YYDKDF (reference sequence). The CDR3 protein is CATSRDETNNGYTF. The CDR3 nucleotides read TGTGCCACCAGCAGAGACGAAACTAACAATGGCTACACCTTC. Using reference TRBV15 and TRBJ1-2 for the parts outside the CDR3, the full variable domain is DAMVIQNPRYQVTQFGKPVTLSCSQTLNHNVMYWYQQKSSQAPKLLFHYYDKDFNNEADTPDNFQSRRPNTSFCFLDIRSPGLGDTAMYLCATSRDETNNGYTFGSGTRLTVV.

This sequence joins TRBV2 and TRBJ2-7; possible D gene TRBD2, 5 bases. This CDR3 has 13 amino acids. Deletions cut 0 bases from V and 5 bases from J, with 8 bases between. Germline lookup yields CDR1 SNHLY and CDR2 FYNNEI. This chain's CDR3 is CASSEARGNEQYF. CDR3 nucleotide sequence: TGTGCCAGCAGTGAAGCACGGGGTAACGAGCAGTACTTC. Full variable domain (remainder filled in from reference TRBV2 and TRBJ2-7): EPEVTQTPSHQVTQMGQEVILRCVPISNHLYFYWYRQILGQKVEFLVSFYNNEISEKSEIFDDQFSVERPDGSNFTLKIRSTKLEDSAMYFCASSEARGNEQYFGPGTRLTVT.

The rearrangement joins TRBV7-8 to TRBJ2-2; the D is unclear. With 3 bases removed from V and 5 bases from J, the gap between germline ends came to 13 bases. CDR1 and CDR2 from the germline V gene are SGHVS and FQNEAQ. The CDR3 totals 15 residues. CDR3 protein: CASSLGRALTGELFF. CDR3 sequence (DNA): TGTGCCAGCAGCTTGGGCAGAGCTTTAACCGGGGAGCTGTTTTTT.

V gene TRBV7-9 combines with J gene TRBJ1-5; 7 positions match TRBD1. Per the germline V gene, CDR1 is SEHNR and CDR2 is FQNEAQ (reference sequence). V shed 1 base, J shed 4 bases, and the junction held 4 bases outside the gene matches. The CDR3 consists of 15 residues. The CDR3: CASSLGSGGNQPQHF. The CDR3 coding sequence is TGTGCCAGCAGCTTAGGTTCAGGGGGAAATCAGCCCCAGCATTTT.

The V gene is TRBV9, the J gene TRBJ2-1, with D possibly matching TRBD2 (6 bases). The CDR3 spans 12 residues. Germline loops: CDR1 SGDLS, CDR2 YYNGEE. V was pared by 4 bases and J by 9 bases, with 11 bases between. The CDR3 spells CASSQVGGEQFF. DNA for the CDR3: TGTGCCAGCAGCCAAGTGGGGGGTGAGCAGTTCTTC.

The rearrangement joins TRBV30 to TRBJ1-4, with D tentatively TRBD1 (6 bases). From germline, CDR1 is GTSNPN and CDR2 SVGIG (reference sequence). V was clipped by 4 bases and J by 8 bases, with 20 bases between them. The CDR3 covers 15 residues. In DNA, the CDR3 is TGTGCCTGGACCCCGAAAGGGGGTCTTCGGGAAAAACTGTTTTTT. This codes for CAWTPKGGLREKLFF.

The rearrangement links TRBV5-1 to TRBJ2-7; TRBD1 is a possible D gene (6 bases). V was clipped by 4 bases and J by 2 bases, with 10 bases between them. Germline CDR1 is SGHRS and CDR2 is YFSETQ. The CDR3 consists of 13 residues. CDR3 sequence reads: CASSVGQTYEQYF. Written as DNA, the CDR3 is TGCGCCAGCAGCGTCGGACAGACCTACGAGCAGTACTTC.

There are a few counts of this clone. The chain is built from TRBV5-1 and TRBJ1-1, with 7 bases fitting TRBD1. Germline V lookup: CDR1 SGHRS, CDR2 YFSETQ. The CDR3 is made up of 15 amino acids. J lost 7 bases, V lost 4 bases, and 13 bases had no gene match. The CDR3 coding sequence is TGCGCCAGCAGCAAATACAGGGGCCCCTTCCTTGAAGCTTTCTTT. This codes for CASSKYRGPFLEAFF.

The chain is built from TRBV28 and TRBJ2-1; 10 bases line up with TRBD2. Trimming cost V 7 bases and J 9 bases; bases outside gene matches: 12. CDR3 length: 15 amino acids. Germline V gene sequence: CDR1 MDHEN, CDR2 SYDVKM. The CDR3 bases are TGTGCCAGCATTTGGGCGGCTAGCGGGAGTGGTGAGCAGTTCTTC. It yields the protein CASIWAASGSGEQFF.

This clone occurred a few times. The chain joins TRBV2 to TRBJ1-2, with TRBD1 as a possible D gene (6 bases). The V gene's germline CDR1 is SNHLY and CDR2 FYNNEI. V shed 7 bases and J shed 6 bases, with 9 bases lying between them. The length of the CDR3 is 11 residues. DNA of the CDR3: TGTGCCAGCAAGTCAGGGGATGGCTACACCTTC. This encodes CASKSGDGYTF.